One sample yielded the 23 T cell receptor beta chains listed below, sequenced in a study of blood T cell repertoires in COVID-19. Assay: immunoSEQ multiplex PCR; the TCRdb copy retains only in-frame clones and omits some. The sample records some 180,000 clones, roughly 76% being singletons. Sequencing input: peripheral blood. The receptors come from an elderly woman with COVID-19, enrolled during active disease.

The chain is built from TRBV25-1 and TRBJ1-2; the match to TRBD1 covers 7 bases. CDR1 and CDR2 (germline): MGHDK, SYGVNS. The CDR3 is 13 residues long. J was trimmed by 5 bases and V by 8 bases; bases with no gene match: 8. Here the CDR3 DNA reads TGTGCCAGCGGCCCGACAGGGAATTATGGCTACACCTTC. It yields the protein CASGPTGNYGYTF.

The J gene is TRBJ1-5, the V gene TRBV11-2; the D is unclear. CDR1 and CDR2 (germline): SGHAT, FQNNGV. V lost 7 bases to trimming and J lost 9 bases, with 22 bases between them. This CDR3 comprises 15 residues. The CDR3 loop is CASTPFEGRQLPQHF. CDR3 DNA sequence: TGTGCCAGCACCCCCTTTGAGGGCAGGCAACTGCCCCAGCATTTT.

This clone was seen once. The rearrangement links TRBV19 to TRBJ2-1; D call uncertain. With 5 bases removed from V and 0 bases from J, the gap between germline ends came to 5 bases. Germline V lookup: CDR1 LNHDA, CDR2 SQIVND (reference sequence). This CDR3 region has 13 residues. CDR3 nucleotides: TGTGCCAGTAGTCCGGGCTCCTACAATGAGCAGTTCTTC. It encodes CASSPGSYNEQFF.

The chain is built from TRBV2 and TRBJ1-6; the match to TRBD1 covers 10 bases. The ends lost 5 bases at V and 9 bases at J; junction bases unmatched: 4. The CDR3 loop spans 14 amino acids. Germline loops: CDR1 SNHLY, CDR2 FYNNEI. The CDR3, as DNA: TGTGCCAGCAGTCAGACAGGGGGCCCTTCACCCCTCCACTTT. Translating gives CASSQTGGPSPLHF.

The rearrangement links TRBV18 to TRBJ2-7, with 8 bases aligning to TRBD1. CDR3 length equals 15 residues. Germline CDR1 is KGHSH and CDR2 is LQKENI. V dropped 2 bases and J dropped 6; count of bases not matched to a gene: 9. DNA of the CDR3: TGTGCCAGCTCACCATATTATGTGACAGGGGTCGAGCAGTACTTC. It translates to CASSPYYVTGVEQYF.

This rearrangement joins TRBV30 to TRBJ1-6; D unresolved. The CDR3 is 15 amino acids. CDR1 and CDR2 (germline): GTSNPN, SVGIG (reference sequence). V was trimmed by 2 bases and J by 3 bases, leaving 11 bases between them. CDR3 DNA sequence: TGTGCCTGGAGTTCGGGAACCGGCTATAATTCACCCCTCCACTTT. Its translation is CAWSSGTGYNSPLHF.

The V call is TRBV6-5, the J call TRBJ2-7, with unresolved D. Germline values: CDR1 MNHEY, CDR2 SVGAGI. The CDR3 is 12 residues long. V was clipped by 7 bases and J by 4 bases, with 11 bases between them. CDR3 nucleotide sequence: TGTGCCAGCATGGTGGTAGTGTACGAGCAGTACTTC. Translating it yields CASMVVVYEQYF.

A word on this clone: Other DNA variants within this sample encode the same CDR3. The rearrangement joins TRBV5-1 to TRBJ1-1; D not certain. Germline CDR1 and CDR2: SGHRS and YFSETQ. The V and J ends lost 0 bases and 0 bases respectively, with 6 bases between them. The CDR3 sequence is 14 residues long. CDR3 in DNA: TGCGCCAGCAGCTTGGCGGGGATGAACACTGAAGCTTTCTTT. Amino acid sequence: CASSLAGMNTEAFF.

This clone was detected only once. The V gene is TRBV19, the J gene TRBJ2-7, with a possible D match to TRBD1 (5 bases). The CDR3 has 14 residues. The V and J ends lost 3 bases and 3 bases respectively, with 12 bases between them. Germline V lookup: CDR1 LNHDA, CDR2 SQIVND (reference sequence). CDR3 sequence: CASSIRAGNYEQYF. In DNA, the CDR3 is TGTGCCAGTAGTATTCGGGCAGGGAACTACGAGCAGTACTTC.

This clone occurred once. One junction end disagrees with the germline gene, perhaps due to a read error. The gene calls are TRBV7-7 and TRBJ2-5, with 11 bases identical to TRBD1. This CDR3 spans 15 amino acids. CDR1 SSHAT and CDR2 FNYEAQ come from the germline V gene (reference sequence). CDR3 region: CASSPRTGGRETQYF. The CDR3 bases are TGTGCTAGCAGCCCACGGACAGGGGGCCGGGAGACCCAGTACTTC.

This rearrangement joins TRBV6-2 or TRBV6-3 to TRBJ1-2; no definite D call. Trimming shortened V by 2 bases and J by 1 base, and 8 bases separated the two germline ends. Germline-derived CDR1 and CDR2 are MNHEY and SVGEGT. The CDR3 is 14 amino acids. The CDR3 region is CASSYEGFNYGYTF. The DNA for the CDR3 is TGTGCCAGCAGTTACGAGGGATTTAACTATGGCTACACCTTC.

The chain joins TRBV7-9 to TRBJ1-4, with 7 bases fitting TRBD1. V shed 5 bases and J 4 bases; nucleotides not matched to a gene: 10. Germline V gene lookup returns CDR1 SEHNR and CDR2 FQNEAQ (reference sequence). CDR3 length equals 16 residues. CDR3 region: CASSRNPGQNNEKLFF. Here the CDR3 DNA reads TGTGCCAGCAGCCGAAACCCGGGACAGAATAATGAAAAACTGTTTTTT.

This chain joins TRBV10-3 and TRBJ2-1; 10 bases map to TRBD1. The CDR3 is made up of 14 amino acids. V trimming: 7 bases; J trimming: 6 bases; junction bases outside the gene matches: 6. CDR1 ENHRY and CDR2 SYGVKD come from the germline V gene. The CDR3 sequence is CAIKGQGGVNEQFF. As DNA, the CDR3 is TGTGCCATCAAAGGACAGGGGGGGGTCAATGAGCAGTTCTTC.

The chain has TRBV5-3 and TRBJ2-7, with TRBD2 identical over 10 bases. TRBV5-3 is an ORF, and what it does is uncertain. V gave up 1 base and J gave up 5 bases; unmatched junction bases: 3. This CDR3 is built from 14 residues. CDR3 region: CARSLLAGAHEQYF. The CDR3 nucleotides read TGTGCCAGAAGCTTGCTAGCGGGGGCACACGAGCAGTACTTC.

The V gene is TRBV28, the J gene TRBJ2-2, with TRBD2 as a possible D gene (5 bases). Per the germline V gene, CDR1 is MDHEN and CDR2 is SYDVKM. The CDR3 is 16 amino acids. The V end lost 3 bases, the J end lost 4 bases, and 15 bases lay between the germline ends. The chain's CDR3 is CASSLRASTFTGELFF. The CDR3 region has the DNA TGTGCCAGCAGTTTGAGGGCAAGTACGTTCACCGGGGAGCTGTTTTTT.

This clone was found once. This chain uses TRBV11-2 with TRBJ2-1, with 8 bases fitting TRBD1. Trimming cost V 5 bases and J 2 bases; bases outside gene matches: 14. Germline CDR1 is SGHAT and CDR2 is FQNNGV. CDR3 length equals 18 residues. The DNA of the CDR3 is TGTGCCAGCAGCCGATCCCTAAGGGGACAGGCTACCTACAATGAGCAGTTCTTC. It translates to CASSRSLRGQATYNEQFF.

The rearrangement uses TRBV4-3 and TRBJ2-5; 8 nucleotides line up with TRBD1. This CDR3 comprises 16 residues. CDR1 and CDR2 (germline): LGHNA, YSLEER. With 1 base clipped from V and 5 bases from J, the junction kept 9 bases outside the gene matches. The CDR3, as DNA: TGCGCCAGCAGCCAAGCAACAACAGGGGGAGTGGAGACCCAGTACTTC. Translation: CASSQATTGGVETQYF.

The chain joins TRBV11-1 to TRBJ2-3; 8 positions match TRBD2. The CDR3 totals 15 residues. The germline V gene encodes CDR1 SGHAT and CDR2 FQDESV (reference sequence). V lost 2 bases, J lost 1 base, and 2 bases stayed unmatched. This chain's CDR3 is CASSLTSGRTDTQYF. CDR3 DNA sequence: TGTGCCAGCAGCTTAACTAGCGGTCGCACAGATACGCAGTATTTT.

This clone was counted only a few times. The rearrangement uses TRBV7-9 and TRBJ2-5; 8 bases are shared with TRBD2. Germline V lookup: CDR1 SEHNR, CDR2 FQNEAQ (reference sequence). V was clipped by 5 bases and J by 4 bases; unmatched bases: 6. The CDR3 totals 14 residues. The CDR3 DNA follows: TGTGCCAGCAGCCCTAGCGGGCGGGGAGAGACCCAGTACTTC. It translates to CASSPSGRGETQYF.

The chain uses TRBV2 and TRBJ1-2, with 9 bases that match TRBD1. With 8 bases clipped from V and 5 bases from J, the junction kept 3 bases outside the gene matches. Germline CDR1 reads SNHLY; CDR2 reads FYNNEI. The CDR3 is made up of 12 amino acids. The CDR3 protein is CASEDRGYGYTF. In DNA form, the CDR3 reads TGTGCCAGCGAAGACAGGGGGTATGGCTACACCTTC.

V gene TRBV9 combines with J gene TRBJ1-3; D may be TRBD1 (6 bases). V was cut by 3 bases and J by 4 bases, with 11 bases left in between. CDR3 size: 14 residues. Germline assignment: CDR1 SGDLS and CDR2 YYNGEE. CDR3 sequence (DNA): TGTGCCAGCAGCGCGGGAGGGGGAGGAAACACCATATATTTT. This sequence encodes CASSAGGGGNTIYF. The full variable domain, rest sourced from reference TRBV9 and TRBJ1-3, is DSGVTQTPKHLITATGQRVTLRCSPRSGDLSVYWYQQSLDQGLQFLIQYYNGEERAKGNILERFSAQQFPDLHSELNLSSLELGDSALYFCASSAGGGGNTIYFGEGSWLTVV.

This clone was seen at least ten times. This rearrangement joins TRBV7-8 to TRBJ1-6, with TRBD1 identical over 9 bases. The CDR3 length is 16 residues. Germline CDR1 and CDR2: SGHVS and FQNEAQ. J lost 8 bases, V lost 2 bases, and 7 bases had no gene match. The CDR3 DNA is TGTGCCAGCAGCTTATACAGGGGGCAAGGTGATTCACCCCTCCACTTT. This encodes CASSLYRGQGDSPLHF. Using reference TRBV7-8 and TRBJ1-6 for the parts outside the CDR3, the full variable domain is GAGVSQSPRYKVAKRGQDVALRCDPISGHVSLFWYQQALGQGPEFLTYFQNEAQLDKSGLPSDRFFAERPEGSVSTLKIQRTQQEDSAVYLCASSLYRGQGDSPLHFGNGTRLTVT.

The V call is TRBV6-6, the J call TRBJ2-3, with a tentative D call TRBD2 (5 bases). CDR1 is MNHNY, CDR2 SVGAGI, per germline (reference sequence). Trimming shortened V by 8 bases and J by 0 bases, and 6 bases separated the two germline ends. CDR3 size: 12 residues. The CDR3 DNA follows: TGTGCCAGCCGGGGTAGCACAGATACGCAGTATTTT. It is translated as CASRGSTDTQYF.